This T cell receptor (beta chain) emerged from a study of blood T cell repertoires in COVID-19. For the study at large: The origin of the acute and convalescent COVID-19 samples was the United States, Italy and Spain. The cDNA or gDNA used as material had been derived from T cells, B-cell-depleted T cells, or PBMCs.

The table lists this clone with a few counts. V was shortened by 5 bases and J by 0 bases, with 11 bases between the two germline ends. The CDR3 spans 16 residues. CDR1 and CDR2 from the germline V gene are SGHAT and FQNNGV. Assay: immunoSEQ multiplex PCR; the TCRdb copy retains only in-frame clones and omits some. In the table there are some 250,000 clones, 75% to 90% of which are singletons. The source material was PBMCs or T cells enriched from blood (not recorded which). The TCR was taken from a woman aged 40 to 50 with acute COVID-19. The V gene is TRBV11-2, the J gene TRBJ1-6, with D maybe TRBD1 (6 bases). CDR3 nucleotide sequence: TGTGCCAGCAGCCGCGGACAGAGCTCCTATAATTCACCCCTCCACTTT. Its protein product is CASSRGQSSYNSPLHF.